A selection of T cell receptor beta chains follows, all from one sample in a study of cytomegalovirus exposure and HLA in healthy donors. The assay was immunoSEQ multiplex PCR, and TCRdb's table has in-frame clones only and misses some. The profile shows 150,000 to 200,000 clones, almost 85% of them singletons. Sequenced sample: PBMCs. The receptor set was obtained from a boy between 5 and 17 years old in good health and CMV-seronegative. Each CDR3 is given with its conserved first and last residue. The D gene is left open where the match is weak. Only some rows state a clone size, as once, few, many or a class for expanded clones.

j_gene	d_gene	v_gene	abundance	CDR3aa	CDR3nt
TRBJ2-2	TRBD1	TRBV30	-	CAWGQGEPGELFF	TGTGCCTGGGGACAGGGTGAGCCCGGGGAGCTGTTTTTT
TRBJ1-4	-	TRBV2	few	CASRYSGEKLFF	TGTGCCAGCAGATACAGCGGGGAAAAACTGTTTTTT
TRBJ2-7	-	TRBV6-1	-	CASSEAVGLHYEQYF	TGTGCCAGCAGTGAAGCCGTCGGACTTCACTACGAGCAGTACTTC
TRBJ2-7	TRBD2	TRBV27	-	CASSLTSGLPYEQYF	TGTGCCAGCAGTCTGACTAGCGGGCTTCCCTACGAGCAGTACTTC
TRBJ2-2	TRBD1	TRBV11-3	-	CASSSPVVDRENTGELFF	TGTGCCAGCAGCTCCCCCGTAGTGGACAGGGAGAACACCGGGGAGCTGTTTTTT
TRBJ1-6	-	TRBV9	-	CASSTQSGTLHF	TGTGCCAGCAGCACCCAATCAGGGACCCTCCACTTT
TRBJ2-3	-	TRBV27	-	CASTWGRATDTQYF	TGTGCCAGCACCTGGGGCAGAGCCACAGATACGCAGTATTTT
TRBJ1-5	-	TRBV13	-	CASSLGPGGPQPQHF	TGTGCCAGCAGCTTAGGCCCGGGGGGCCCTCAGCCCCAGCATTTT
TRBJ1-3	-	TRBV19	once	CASSVRQSGNTIYF	TGTGCCAGTAGTGTCCGACAGTCTGGAAACACCATATATTTT
TRBJ1-2	-	TRBV27	once	CASSLGFGFGYTF	TGTGCCAGCAGTCTAGGCTTTGGCTTCGGCTACACCTTC
TRBJ2-1	-	TRBV27	-	CASSSLAGASYNEQFF	TGTGCCAGCAGTTCTCTGGCGGGGGCCTCCTACAATGAGCAGTTCTTC
TRBJ2-7	TRBD2	TRBV27	-	CASSPTSGGGYEQYF	TGTGCCAGCAGTCCAACGAGCGGGGGCGGGTACGAGCAGTACTTC
TRBJ2-3	TRBD2	TRBV11-2	-	CASSLGGAGGTDTQYF	TGTGCCAGCAGCTTAGGGGGGGCGGGAGGGACAGATACGCAGTATTTT
TRBJ2-5	-	TRBV6-5	once	CASSFEGAPEETQYF	TGTGCCAGCAGTTTCGAAGGGGCGCCCGAAGAGACCCAGTACTTC
TRBJ1-2	-	TRBV6-5	-	CATSMYGVGYTF	TGTGCCACCTCTATGTACGGAGTTGGCTACACCTTC
TRBJ2-7	-	TRBV14	once	CASSLLGTHPDEQYF	TGTGCCAGCAGCCTCCTAGGCACCCACCCCGACGAGCAGTACTTC
TRBJ1-5	-	TRBV28	once	CASSSGFSNQPQHF	TGTGCCAGCAGTTCAGGGTTCAGCAATCAGCCCCAGCATTTT
TRBJ2-4	-	TRBV30	-	CAWITGGSGSLRGLAKNIQYF	TGTGCCTGGATCACAGGGGGTAGCGGGAGCTTGAGGGGTTTAGCCAAAAACATTCAGTACTTC
TRBJ2-5	-	TRBV19	-	CASSPGLGPPKETQYF	TGTGCCAGTAGTCCGGGACTCGGACCGCCTAAAGAGACCCAGTACTTC
TRBJ1-1	-	TRBV9	-	CASSVVGGNTEASF	TGTGCCAGCAGCGTAGTGGGAGGGAACACTGAAGCTTCCTTT
TRBJ2-3	TRBD2	TRBV11-2	-	CASSSVAGRGAQYF	TGTGCCAGCAGCTCGGTAGCGGGACGGGGGGCGCAGTATTTT
TRBJ1-1	-	TRBV5-6	-	CASSLARLGEAFF	TGTGCCAGCAGCTTGGCCCGGCTCGGGGAAGCTTTCTTT
TRBJ2-2	-	TRBV7-2	-	CASSLNRGTGELFF	TGTGCCAGCAGCTTGAACCGAGGCACCGGGGAGCTGTTTTTT
TRBJ2-1	-	TRBV6-5	-	CASSLYNEQFF	TGTGCCAGCAGTTTATACAATGAGCAGTTCTTC
TRBJ1-4	TRBD1	TRBV27	-	CASSSWTGLVVKLFF	TGTGCCAGCAGTTCCTGGACAGGCCTAGTGGTGAAACTGTTTTTT
TRBJ2-7	-	TRBV7-9	-	CASSPQGTYYYEQYF	TGTGCCAGCAGCCCTCAAGGGACATACTACTACGAGCAGTACTTC